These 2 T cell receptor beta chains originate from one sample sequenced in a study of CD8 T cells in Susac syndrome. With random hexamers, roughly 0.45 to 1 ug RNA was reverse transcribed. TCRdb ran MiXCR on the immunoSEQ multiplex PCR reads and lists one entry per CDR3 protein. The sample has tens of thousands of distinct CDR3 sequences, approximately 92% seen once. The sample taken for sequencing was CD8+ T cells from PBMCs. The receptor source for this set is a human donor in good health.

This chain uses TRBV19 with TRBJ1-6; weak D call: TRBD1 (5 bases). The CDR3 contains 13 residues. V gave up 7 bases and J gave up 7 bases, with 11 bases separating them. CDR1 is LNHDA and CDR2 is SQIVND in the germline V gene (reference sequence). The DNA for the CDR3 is TGTGCCAGTAATCTCGGGGGGAATTCACCCCTCCACTTT. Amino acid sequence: CASNLGGNSPLHF.

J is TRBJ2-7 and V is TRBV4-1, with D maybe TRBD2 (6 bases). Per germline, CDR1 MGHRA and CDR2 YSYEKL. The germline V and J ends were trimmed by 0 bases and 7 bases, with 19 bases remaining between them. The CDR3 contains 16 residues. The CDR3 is CASSQDGGESFWEQYF. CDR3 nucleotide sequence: TGCGCCAGCAGCCAAGACGGCGGGGAATCGTTTTGGGAGCAGTACTTC.